This T cell receptor beta chain was captured by sequencing in a study of shared clonotypes between healthy human individuals. Germline CDR1 and CDR2: SGDLS and YYNGEE. The CDR3 runs to 15 residues. Trimming stripped 0 bases from V and 4 bases from J, with 13 bases between. The data were produced by immunoSEQ multiplex PCR, yet TCRdb's version contains in-frame clones alone and is incomplete. The sample has about a million clones, 65% to 80% seen once. This clonotype was obtained from a man aged 18 to 29 in good health. The gene calls are TRBV9 and TRBJ1-2, with D unclear. Sequencing used memory CD4+ T cells sorted from blood. Noted subset: CD45RA-negative fraction. The CDR3 DNA is TGTGCCAGCAGCGTAGCTGCAGATCCCGCCTATGGCTACACCTTC. Protein product: CASSVAADPAYGYTF.